This T cell receptor (beta chain) originates from a study of OX40 agonist ivuxolimab in advanced cancers. Across the study: Eligibility rules accepted prior anti-PD-1, anti-PD-L1 or anti-CTLA-4 therapy, and around 44% had some. Three patients, one with hepatocellular carcinoma and two with cutaneous melanoma, responded partially.

Study results and caveats: The mean number of expanded clones was higher in CD8+ T cells than in CD4+.

Turning to this clone: Its matching antigen is unknown. A read error may explain this, as a much larger clone is one base away.

CDR3 length: 15 amino acids. V lost 1 base to trimming and J lost 1 base; unmatched junction nucleotides: 1. Germline V gene sequence: CDR1 SEHNR, CDR2 FQNEAQ (reference sequence). Only in-frame clones appear in the TCRdb table, and some are missing; sequencing was by immunoSEQ multiplex PCR. The table has roughly 93,000 clones, about four fifths seen once; the top ten hold around 5.5%. Collection of blood occurred at baseline, at cycle 4 day 1, and at cycle 7 day 1. The receptor comes from an adult with an advanced solid tumor such as melanoma, head and neck, liver or kidney cancer. The sample in question was CD4+ or CD8+ T cells sorted from blood, obtained in a trial of the OX40 agonist ivuxolimab. The chain combines TRBV7-9 with TRBJ1-5, with 7 nucleotides matching TRBD1. The CDR3 loop reads CASSLGDRSNQPQHF. CDR3 DNA sequence: TGTGCCAGCAGCTTAGGGGACAGAAGCAATCAGCCCCAGCATTTT. Supplemented by reference TRBV7-9 and TRBJ1-5, the full variable domain reads DTGVSQNPRHKITKRGQNVTFRCDPISEHNRLYWYRQTLGQGPEFLTYFQNEAQLEKSRLLSDRFSAERPKGSFSTLEIQRTEQGDSAMYLCASSLGDRSNQPQHFGDGTRLSIL.